This T cell receptor beta chain derives from a study of CD8 T cells in ankylosing spondylitis. Overall study findings and caveats: In reactive arthritis synovial fluid and blood, some motif variants had been reported before. A TCR beta motif of seven or eight highly homologous variants appeared characteristic of ankylosing spondylitis blood. With a CD8+ phenotype, disease-linked clones were relatively rare in peripheral blood. The clones that were linked to disease were reported to be significantly enriched in matched synovial fluid samples from ankylosing spondylitis patients.

Researchers built TCR beta libraries using quantitative 5'-RACE with molecular barcodes. In TCRdb, the 5' RACE reads were re-called with MiXCR into one record per CDR3 protein. The sample consists of a few hundred thousand distinct CDR3 sequences, 8% of them appearing once. This clonotype was seen at least ten times. Its antigen remains unidentified. Per germline, CDR1 SGHDT and CDR2 YYEEEE. The CDR3 totals 15 residues. The ends were cut back, 3 bases at V and 0 bases at J, with 13 bases in the middle. The V gene is TRBV5-6, the J gene TRBJ2-7; D possibly corresponds to TRBD2 (5 bases). This sequence was found in a male donor with ankylosing spondylitis. What was sequenced was blood, either unsorted or a sorted T cell fraction (not recorded which). DNA of the CDR3: TGTGCCAGCAGCTCCTTCGGGGTCCCCTCCTACGAGCAGTACTTC. It specifies CASSSFGVPSYEQYF.